This TCR beta chain appears in the sequencing data of a study of blood T cell repertoires in COVID-19. Overall study context: Acute-phase and convalescent COVID-19 samples originated in the United States, Italy and Spain.

TCRdb keeps only in-frame clones here, not all; method: immunoSEQ multiplex PCR. The profile shows some 160,000 clones, around 80% of them singletons. Individuals aged roughly 18 to 95 years were recruited from 24 US areas. Donors were grouped by their self-reported clinical history. Cohort 3 recovered donors had two negative PCRs, clearance, or symptom resolution. CDR1 and CDR2 (germline): SGHTA, FQGTGA. V shed 5 bases and J 1 base; nucleotides not matched to a gene: 4. This CDR3 is built from 16 residues. The rearrangement uses TRBV7-3 and TRBJ1-3, with 11 bases matching TRBD1. The sequence was collected from a woman in her fifties or sixties who had recovered from COVID-19. The material sequenced was PBMCs or T cells enriched from blood (not recorded which). CDR3 DNA: TGTGCCAGCAGCGCGGGGACAGGGGGTTCTGGAAACACCATATATTTT. Translated: CASSAGTGGSGNTIYF.